This T cell receptor beta chain is from a study of shared clonotypes between healthy human individuals. Study-level points and caveats: Having only a few donors restricted how much genetic and exposure-history diversity was captured.

Concerning this clone: The antigen remains undetermined.

Spread over ten immunoSEQ deep assay plates, unsorted PBMC DNA underwent sequencing. Measured with immunoSEQ multiplex PCR; TCRdb has only the in-frame clones, and not every one. The data contain 450,000 to 500,000 clones, around 80% of them singletons. V lost 4 bases to trimming and J lost 2 bases; unmatched junction nucleotides: 3. CDR1 is SEHNR and CDR2 is FQNEAQ in the germline V gene (reference sequence). The CDR3 length is 15 residues. Adult donors, all healthy and HIV-negative, had no recent acute infections or vaccinations. The sequence was obtained from a woman in her forties in good health. Some clones in this sample may be carry-over from other donors' samples. The rearrangement uses TRBV7-9 and TRBJ2-7, with 12 bases that match TRBD2. The sample taken for sequencing was PBMCs. This CDR3 reads CASSSWTSGAYEQYF. CDR3 in DNA: TGTGCCAGCAGCTCCTGGACTAGCGGGGCCTACGAGCAGTACTTC. Drawing the rest from reference TRBV7-9 and TRBJ2-7, the complete variable domain is DTGVSQNPRHKITKRGQNVTFRCDPISEHNRLYWYRQTLGQGPEFLTYFQNEAQLEKSRLLSDRFSAERPKGSFSTLEIQRTEQGDSAMYLCASSSWTSGAYEQYFGPGTRLTVT.